Listed here is a single T cell receptor beta chain. Its target is unknown. The sample originates from a study of T-cell memory formation after mild COVID-19. MiXCR was run by TCRdb on the 5' RACE reads, yielding one entry per CDR3 protein. Here the sample spans roughly 500,000 distinct CDR3 sequences, roughly 20% being singletons. The V gene's germline CDR1 is SQVTM and CDR2 ANQGSEA. Trimming shortened V by 2 bases and J by 4 bases, and 5 bases separated the two germline ends. The CDR3 extends over 11 amino acids. Notes on the study in general: Contracting clones from day 15 to 85 showed balanced CD4/CD8; later expanders favored CD4+. Nothing confirmed that second-wave clones peaking on day 37 were specific for SARS-CoV-2.

This sequence was found in an adult woman who had mild COVID-19 (a few samples of this study predate the infection). Cell type and time point are not known. J is TRBJ1-2 and V is TRBV29-1; D unresolved. Material: PBMCs or a T cell subset sorted from them (not recorded which). CDR3: CSVESLYGYTF. CDR3 sequence (DNA): TGCAGCGTTGAATCCCTCTATGGCTACACCTTC.